The entry below describes one TCR beta chain. The antigen remains unidentified. The entry originates in a study of post-analysis software for immune sequencing data. TCR beta libraries were prepared from cDNA with unique molecular identifiers. Each batch of about 0.95 to 10 million T cells produced hundreds of thousands of cDNA molecules. TCRdb ran MiXCR on the PCR reads and lists one entry per CDR3 protein. The sample records almost 700,000 distinct CDR3 sequences, over 45% being singletons. Germline values: CDR1 SGHRS, CDR2 YFSETQ. With V trimmed by 5 bases and J by 2 bases, 10 bases remained unmatched. CDR3 size: 16 residues. Study-wide points: Samples sharing a preparation batch grouped tightly together when assessed by F measure. There were about 5 TRBV segments more frequent in patients than controls, and TRBV5-6, TRBV5-1 and TRBV20-1 were among them.

J is TRBJ2-1 and V is TRBV5-1; TRBD1 matches at 7 bases. The material sequenced was blood. The source of this sequence is a girl aged 2 to 10 with multiple sclerosis. The CDR3 nucleotides are TGCGCCAGCAGACGGGACAGTAGTAAGCCCTACAATGAGCAGTTCTTC. It specifies CASRRDSSKPYNEQFF.